The rows below give T cell receptor beta chains drawn from one sample of a study of T cells after yellow fever vaccination. TCRdb fed the 5' RACE reads into MiXCR, producing one record per CDR3 protein. The sample shows hundreds of thousands of distinct CDR3 sequences, 9.5% to 15% of them seen only once. Sequencing was performed on CD4+ T cells sorted from PBMCs, taken 15 days after the yellow fever booster vaccination. The receptors originated from a man aged 18 to 29 who received the YFV17D yellow fever vaccine. The CDR3 runs from the conserved cysteine through the conserved F or W. The order of the fields is V gene, J gene, D gene, clone size, CDR3 protein, CDR3 DNA. The D gene is left open where the match is weak. Rows give clone size only sometimes, using once, few, many, or a class for an expanded clone.

>TRBV4-1|TRBJ1-3|NA|NA
CASSQLGRSSGNTIYF
TGCGCCAGCAGCCAACTGGGCCGCTCCTCTGGAAACACCATATATTTT
>TRBV20-1|TRBJ2-6|NA|many
CSARAGAGANVLTF
TGCAGTGCTAGAGCCGGGGCTGGGGCCAACGTCCTGACTTTC
>TRBV5-1|TRBJ2-5|NA|many
CASSSGETQYF
TGCGCCAGCAGCTCAGGGGAGACCCAGTACTTC
>TRBV9|TRBJ2-5|TRBD2|few
CASSVEGLAGGLQETQYF
TGTGCCAGCAGCGTAGAAGGACTAGCGGGGGGGCTTCAAGAGACCCAGTACTTC
>TRBV6-4|TRBJ1-5|NA|NA
CASSEPGPLVETDQPQHF
TGTGCCAGCAGTGAACCGGGACCCCTTGTAGAGACGGATCAGCCCCAGCATTTT
>TRBV20-1|TRBJ1-1|NA|few
CSARSFGTEAFF
TGCAGTGCTAGGTCCTTCGGCACTGAAGCTTTCTTT
>TRBV29-1|TRBJ1-2|TRBD1|many
CSVAWTGGYGYTF
TGCAGCGTAGCCTGGACAGGGGGCTATGGCTACACCTTC
>TRBV7-2|TRBJ1-2|TRBD1|NA
CASNPGQEVYGYTF
TGTGCCAGCAACCCCGGACAGGAGGTCTATGGCTACACCTTC
>TRBV12-3/TRBV12-4|TRBJ1-5|NA|few
CASTSSQGRYNQPQHF
TGTGCCAGCACCTCCTCCCAGGGAAGGTACAATCAGCCCCAGCATTTT
>TRBV11-2|TRBJ1-1|NA|few
CASSGGGSYTEAFF
TGTGCCAGCAGCGGAGGGGGTAGTTATACTGAAGCTTTCTTT
>TRBV3-1|TRBJ1-2|TRBD1|few
CASSQRPMGQTYGYTF
TGTGCCAGCAGCCAAAGGCCTATGGGACAGACCTATGGCTACACCTTC
>TRBV20-1|TRBJ2-2|TRBD2|NA
CSATPLAGGRTGELFF
TGCAGTGCTACCCCTTTAGCGGGGGGCCGGACCGGGGAGCTGTTTTTT
>TRBV6-6|TRBJ2-5|TRBD1|NA
CASSSDRGLAQYF
TGTGCCAGCAGCTCGGACAGGGGGTTGGCGCAGTACTTC
>TRBV20-1|TRBJ1-2|NA|few
CSVWERYGYTF
TGCAGTGTCTGGGAACGGTATGGCTACACCTTC
>TRBV11-2|TRBJ2-5|NA|few
CASSLGGAQETQYF
TGTGCCAGCAGCTTGGGTGGGGCCCAAGAGACCCAGTACTTC
>TRBV7-3|TRBJ2-1|TRBD1|few
CASSQTGDGYNEQFF
TGTGCCAGCAGCCAGACAGGGGATGGGTACAATGAGCAGTTCTTC
>TRBV6-6|TRBJ1-1|NA|NA
CASTLRTGATEAFF
TGTGCCAGCACCCTAAGAACGGGGGCCACTGAAGCTTTCTTT
>TRBV12-5|TRBJ2-1|NA|few
CASGPFKSSSYNEQFF
TGTGCTAGTGGTCCATTCAAATCTAGCTCCTACAATGAGCAGTTCTTC
>TRBV6-5|TRBJ2-3|TRBD2|many
CASGGGGGSTDTQYF
TGTGCCAGCGGGGGGGGAGGCGGCAGCACAGATACGCAGTATTTT
>TRBV3-1|TRBJ1-5|NA|NA
CASSPRATNQPQHF
TGTGCCAGCAGCCCCAGGGCCACTAATCAGCCCCAGCATTTT
>TRBV18|TRBJ2-1|TRBD2|few
CASSQRLAGGNEQFF
TGTGCCAGCTCCCAGAGACTAGCGGGGGGCAATGAGCAGTTCTTC
>TRBV20-1|TRBJ2-3|NA|few
CSARGTLPTTDTQYF
TGCAGTGCTAGAGGGACCCTCCCAACCACAGATACGCAGTATTTT
>TRBV18|TRBJ1-5|TRBD1|NA
CASSRGQGANQPQHF
TGTGCCAGCTCACGAGGACAGGGAGCCAATCAGCCCCAGCATTTT
>TRBV2|TRBJ1-1|NA|few
CASHLQGLFEAFF
TGTGCCAGCCACCTACAGGGCCTATTTGAAGCTTTCTTT
>TRBV5-1|TRBJ2-7|NA|few
CASSSYFSGPSDEQYF
TGCGCCAGCAGCTCCTACTTTTCCGGGCCCTCGGACGAGCAGTACTTC
>TRBV6-5|TRBJ2-2|NA|few
CASSWGLFF
TGTGCCAGCAGTTGGGGTCTGTTTTTT
>TRBV7-9|TRBJ2-7|NA|many
CASSLGASVTYEQYF
TGTGCCAGCAGCTTAGGGGCTAGCGTCACCTACGAGCAGTACTTC
>TRBV18|TRBJ1-1|NA|few
CASSPIETGSMNTEAFF
TGTGCCAGCTCACCAATTGAGACAGGAAGCATGAACACTGAAGCTTTCTTT
>TRBV9|TRBJ2-7|NA|few
CASSVGGPYSDEQYF
TGTGCCAGCAGCGTAGGAGGACCCTATTCGGACGAGCAGTACTTC
>TRBV5-1|TRBJ1-3|TRBD1|few
CASSLTGAFSGNTIYF
TGCGCCAGCAGCTTGACAGGGGCCTTCTCTGGAAACACCATATATTTT
>TRBV28|TRBJ1-3|TRBD1|few
CASSGIRQGVSGNTIYF
TGTGCCAGCAGTGGAATCAGGCAGGGGGTATCAGGAAACACCATATATTTT
>TRBV4-1|TRBJ2-1|NA|few
CASSQDQAAYNEQFF
TGCGCCAGCAGCCAAGATCAAGCGGCCTACAATGAGCAGTTCTTC
>TRBV29-1|TRBJ1-2|NA|many
CSVATGYGYTF
TGCAGCGTTGCTACAGGGTATGGCTACACCTTC
>TRBV20-1|TRBJ1-2|NA|NA
CSGGAGDYSGYTF
TGCAGTGGTGGGGCAGGGGATTACTCTGGCTACACCTTC
>TRBV20-1|TRBJ1-2|NA|few
CSATGEANYGYTF
TGCAGTGCTACGGGGGAGGCTAACTATGGCTACACCTTC
>TRBV20-1|TRBJ1-6|NA|few
CSAGLEGGSPLHF
TGCAGTGCTGGGCTTGAAGGGGGTTCACCCCTCCACTTT
>TRBV4-1|TRBJ1-6|TRBD1|many
CASSQALLAGTDNSPLHF
TGCGCCAGCAGCCAGGCCCTCCTCGCCGGGACAGATAATTCACCCCTCCACTTT
>TRBV7-2|TRBJ2-3|NA|NA
CASSLIRDTQYF
TGTGCCAGCAGCTTAATCCGGGATACGCAGTATTTT
>TRBV7-6|TRBJ2-1|NA|NA
CASSLAGARGNEQFF
TGTGCCAGCAGCTTAGCGGGGGCGAGGGGGAATGAGCAGTTCTTC
>TRBV15|TRBJ2-5|NA|many
CATSSLGGETQYF
TGTGCCACCAGCAGTTTAGGGGGGGAGACCCAGTACTTC
>TRBV9|TRBJ2-3|NA|NA
CASSVEGTGNSDTQYF
TGTGCCAGCAGCGTAGAAGGCACGGGGAACTCAGATACGCAGTATTTT
>TRBV7-2|TRBJ1-4|NA|many
CASSFDMGGNEKLFF
TGTGCCAGCAGCTTCGATATGGGGGGCAATGAAAAACTGTTTTTT
>TRBV18|TRBJ1-1|NA|NA
CASSPLAGTEAFF
TGTGCCAGCTCACCCCTCGCAGGGACTGAAGCTTTCTTT
>TRBV7-9|TRBJ2-1|NA|NA
CASSLIGDNEQFF
TGTGCCAGCAGCTTAATCGGGGACAATGAGCAGTTCTTC
>TRBV4-1|TRBJ2-5|TRBD1|few
CASSQGGTGRETQYF
TGCGCCAGCAGCCAAGGGGGGACAGGGAGAGAGACCCAGTACTTC
>TRBV7-3|TRBJ2-5|TRBD2|NA
CASSPFSGGAETQYF
TGTGCCAGCAGCCCTTTTAGCGGGGGGGCAGAGACCCAGTACTTC
>TRBV7-2|TRBJ2-5|TRBD1|few
CASSLTRDRGSKYF
TGTGCCAGCAGCTTAACTCGGGACAGGGGGTCGAAGTACTTC
>TRBV9|TRBJ2-4|NA|few
CASSVGQAKNIQYF
TGTGCCAGCAGCGTAGGTCAGGCCAAAAACATTCAGTACTTC
>TRBV24-1|TRBJ1-5|TRBD1|NA
CATSEAGGFNQPQHF
TGTGCCACCAGTGAGGCAGGGGGCTTTAATCAGCCCCAGCATTTT
>TRBV6-1|TRBJ2-7|NA|NA
CASSEPGQTYEQYF
TGTGCCAGCAGTGAACCCGGACAGACATACGAGCAGTACTTC